This T cell receptor beta chain is drawn from a study of identical twins. From germline, CDR1 is GTSNPN and CDR2 SVGIG (reference sequence). This CDR3 spans 14 amino acids. V was clipped by 2 bases and J by 9 bases; unmatched bases: 9. TCRdb reprocessed the 5' RACE reads with MiXCR, giving one entry per CDR3 protein. The repertoire consists of a few hundred thousand distinct CDR3 sequences, with around 8.8% occurring once and the leading ten covering 3%. This clonotype was detected only a few times. The same sample was also used in a study of yellow fever vaccine responses in identical twins.

Material: CD8+ T cells sorted from blood. The chain joins TRBV30 to TRBJ2-1; 8 bases map to TRBD2. The sequence was obtained from a woman aged 18 to 35 in good health. Here the CDR3 reads CAWSWAGGIREQFF. In nucleotides, the CDR3 is TGTGCCTGGAGTTGGGCGGGGGGCATCCGTGAGCAGTTCTTC.